Shown below are 6 T cell receptor beta chains from a single sample sequenced in a study of blood T cell repertoires in COVID-19. TCRdb's copy holds only in-frame clones and misses some; the assay was immunoSEQ multiplex PCR. This table holds roughly 88,000 clones, about 70% found once. Sequencing input: peripheral blood. The receptors originated from a woman aged 55-69 years in a cohort sampled during active or convalescent COVID-19.

This rearrangement joins TRBV2 to TRBJ2-3, with 8 nucleotides matching TRBD1. With V trimmed by 7 bases and J by 0 bases, 3 bases remained unmatched. CDR1 is SNHLY, CDR2 FYNNEI, per germline. The CDR3 loop spans 14 amino acids. The CDR3 protein is CASMTGVSTDTQYF. DNA for the CDR3: TGTGCCAGCATGACAGGGGTTAGCACAGATACGCAGTATTTT. The whole variable domain, filled in from reference TRBV2 and TRBJ2-3, reads EPEVTQTPSHQVTQMGQEVILRCVPISNHLYFYWYRQILGQKVEFLVSFYNNEISEKSEIFDDQFSVERPDGSNFTLKIRSTKLEDSAMYFCASMTGVSTDTQYFGPGTRLTVL.

The rearrangement uses TRBV13 and TRBJ2-1; possible D gene TRBD2, 6 bases. There are 14 residues in the CDR3. Per the germline V gene, CDR1 is PRHDT and CDR2 is FYEKMQ (reference sequence). Trimming removed 1 base from V and 9 bases from J, with 13 bases in between. CDR3 amino acids: CASSLEGQGGEQFF. In nucleotides, the CDR3 is TGTGCCAGCAGCTTAGAGGGGCAGGGAGGTGAGCAGTTCTTC.

The chain employs TRBV3-1 (or the pseudogene TRBV3-2) and TRBJ2-5; the D gene is possibly TRBD2 (5 bases). Germline V CDR1 and CDR2: LGHDT, YNNKEL (reference sequence). V lost 0 bases and J 9 bases, leaving 20 bases between the germline ends. The CDR3 length is 16 residues. CDR3 DNA: TGTGCCAGCAGCCAAGAAGATTCTTCCTACAGAGCGGCCCAGTACTTC. Amino acids: CASSQEDSSYRAAQYF.

The V gene is TRBV5-1, the J gene TRBJ2-1; D unclear. The CDR3 is 12 amino acids. Germline CDR1 is SGHRS and CDR2 is YFSETQ. Between the trimmed V and J ends, which lost 2 bases and 8 bases, there was a span of 8 bases. CDR3 in amino acids: CASSFQNHEQFF. The CDR3 DNA reads as TGCGCCAGCAGCTTCCAGAATCATGAGCAGTTCTTC.

CDR3 sequence reads: CASTPLGDSGGHSPLHF. In DNA form, the CDR3 reads TGCGCCAGCACCCCTCTAGGGGATAGCGGGGGGCATTCACCCCTCCACTTT. The chain uses TRBV5-1 and TRBJ1-6; TRBD1 is a possible D gene (6 bases). This CDR3 has 17 residues. V dropped 6 bases and J dropped 8 bases, with 24 bases sitting between them. Germline CDR1 is SGHRS and CDR2 is YFSETQ.

The chain combines TRBV2 with TRBJ1-1; 7 nucleotides match TRBD1. Germline V gene data show CDR1 as SNHLY and CDR2 as FYNNEI. The V and J ends lost 3 bases and 7 bases, in that order; junction bases with no gene match: 2. This CDR3 comprises 12 residues. CDR3 protein: CASSDRGVEAFF. CDR3 nucleotide sequence: TGTGCCAGCAGTGACAGGGGGGTTGAAGCTTTCTTT.